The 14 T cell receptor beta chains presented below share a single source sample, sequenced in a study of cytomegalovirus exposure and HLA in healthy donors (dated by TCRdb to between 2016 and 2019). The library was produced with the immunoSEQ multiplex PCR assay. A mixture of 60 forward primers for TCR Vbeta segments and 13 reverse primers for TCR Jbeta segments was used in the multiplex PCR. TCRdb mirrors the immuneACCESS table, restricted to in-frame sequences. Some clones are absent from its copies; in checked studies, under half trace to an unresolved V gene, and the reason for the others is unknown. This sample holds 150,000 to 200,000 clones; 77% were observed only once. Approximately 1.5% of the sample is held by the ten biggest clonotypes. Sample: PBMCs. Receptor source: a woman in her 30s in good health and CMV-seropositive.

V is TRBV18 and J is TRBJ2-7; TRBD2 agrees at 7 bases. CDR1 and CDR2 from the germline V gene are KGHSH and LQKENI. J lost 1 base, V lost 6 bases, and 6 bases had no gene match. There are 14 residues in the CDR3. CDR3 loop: CASSPPGGSYEQYF. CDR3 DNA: TGTGCCAGCTCGCCCCCCGGGGGGTCCTACGAGCAGTACTTC.

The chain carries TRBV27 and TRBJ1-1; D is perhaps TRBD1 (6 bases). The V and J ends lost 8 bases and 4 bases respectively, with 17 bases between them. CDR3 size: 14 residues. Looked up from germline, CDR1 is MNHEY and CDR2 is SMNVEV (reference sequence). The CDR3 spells CASFKVGARTEAFF. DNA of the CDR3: TGTGCCAGCTTCAAAGTGGGGGCGCGCACTGAAGCTTTCTTT.

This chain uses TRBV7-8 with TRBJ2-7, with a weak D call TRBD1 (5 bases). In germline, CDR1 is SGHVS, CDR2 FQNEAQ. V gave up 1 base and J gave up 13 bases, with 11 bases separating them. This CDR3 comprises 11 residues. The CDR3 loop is CASSLGRVPYF. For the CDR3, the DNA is TGTGCCAGCAGCTTAGGCAGGGTCCCCTACTTC.

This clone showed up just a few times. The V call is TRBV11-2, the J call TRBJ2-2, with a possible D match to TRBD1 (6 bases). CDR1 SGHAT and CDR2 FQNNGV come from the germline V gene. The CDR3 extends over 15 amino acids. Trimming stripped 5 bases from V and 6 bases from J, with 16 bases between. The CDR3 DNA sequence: TGTGCCAGCAGCCCTCATAAACAGGGAGCCGGGGAGCTGTTTTTT. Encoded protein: CASSPHKQGAGELFF.

Written as DNA, the CDR3 is TGTGCCAGCAGCTTAGGGACAGGCGGTACTGAAGCTTTCTTT. Protein sequence: CASSLGTGGTEAFF. V and J are TRBV5-5 and TRBJ1-1, with 8 nucleotides matching TRBD1. Germline V gives CDR1 SGHKS, CDR2 YYEKEE (reference sequence). CDR3 length: 14 amino acids. The ends lost 2 bases at V and 5 bases at J; junction bases unmatched: 5.

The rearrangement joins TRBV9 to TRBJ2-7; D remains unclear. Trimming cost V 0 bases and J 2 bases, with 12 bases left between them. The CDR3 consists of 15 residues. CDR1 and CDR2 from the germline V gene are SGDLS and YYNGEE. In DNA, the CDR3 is TGTGCCAGCAGCGTAGACTATGGCCGGGCCTACGAGCAGTACTTC. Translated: CASSVDYGRAYEQYF.

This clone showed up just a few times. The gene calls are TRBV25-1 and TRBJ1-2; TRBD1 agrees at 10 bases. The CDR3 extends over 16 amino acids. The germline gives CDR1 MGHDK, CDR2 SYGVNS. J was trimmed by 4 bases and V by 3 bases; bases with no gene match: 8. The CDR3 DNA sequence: TGTGCCAGCAGTGAGGTCCCGGGACAGGGGACCTATGGCTACACCTTC. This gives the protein CASSEVPGQGTYGYTF.

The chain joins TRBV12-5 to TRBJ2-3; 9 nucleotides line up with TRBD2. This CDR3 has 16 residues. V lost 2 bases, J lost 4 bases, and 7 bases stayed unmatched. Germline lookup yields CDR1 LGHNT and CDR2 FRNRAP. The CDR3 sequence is CASGLLSGSWADTQYF. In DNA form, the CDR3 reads TGTGCTAGTGGTTTGCTTAGCGGGAGCTGGGCAGATACGCAGTATTTT.

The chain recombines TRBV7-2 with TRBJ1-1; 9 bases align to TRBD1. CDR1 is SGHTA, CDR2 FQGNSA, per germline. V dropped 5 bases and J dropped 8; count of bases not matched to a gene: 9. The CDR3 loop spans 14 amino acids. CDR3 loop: CASSTGTGMKEAFF. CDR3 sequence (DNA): TGTGCCAGCAGCACCGGGACAGGGATGAAAGAAGCTTTCTTT.

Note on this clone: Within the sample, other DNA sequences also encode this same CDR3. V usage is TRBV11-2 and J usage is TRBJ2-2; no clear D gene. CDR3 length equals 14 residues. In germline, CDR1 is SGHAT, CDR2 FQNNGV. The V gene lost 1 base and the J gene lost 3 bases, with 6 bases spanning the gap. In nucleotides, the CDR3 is TGTGCCAGCAGCTTAGGGCTGTACACCGGGGAGCTGTTTTTT. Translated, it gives CASSLGLYTGELFF.

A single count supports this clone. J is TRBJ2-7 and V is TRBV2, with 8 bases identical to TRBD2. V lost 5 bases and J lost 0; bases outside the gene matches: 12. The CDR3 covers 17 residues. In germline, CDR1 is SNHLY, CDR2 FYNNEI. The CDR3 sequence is CASSQSGSNSLSYEQYF. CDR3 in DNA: TGTGCCAGCAGTCAAAGCGGGAGTAATTCCCTCTCCTACGAGCAGTACTTC.

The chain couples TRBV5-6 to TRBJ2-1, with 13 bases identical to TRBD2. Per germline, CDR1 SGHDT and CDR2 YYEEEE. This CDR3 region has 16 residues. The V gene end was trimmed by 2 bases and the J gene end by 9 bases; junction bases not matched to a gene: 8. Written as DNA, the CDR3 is TGTGCCAGCAGCTTTCCCACTAGCGGGAGGGCGGGTGAGCAGTTCTTC. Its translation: CASSFPTSGRAGEQFF.

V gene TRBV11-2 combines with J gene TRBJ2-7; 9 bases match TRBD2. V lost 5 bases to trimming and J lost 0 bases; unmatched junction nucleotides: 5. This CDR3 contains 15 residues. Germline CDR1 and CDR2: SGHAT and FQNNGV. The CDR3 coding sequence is TGTGCCAGCAGCCCGACTAGCGGTAGCTCCTACGAGCAGTACTTC. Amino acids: CASSPTSGSSYEQYF.

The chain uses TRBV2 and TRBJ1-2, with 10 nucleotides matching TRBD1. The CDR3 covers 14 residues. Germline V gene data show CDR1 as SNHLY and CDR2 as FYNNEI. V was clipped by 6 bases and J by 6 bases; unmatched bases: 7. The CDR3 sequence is CASRAQGQGHGYTF. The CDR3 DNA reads TGTGCCAGCAGGGCCCAGGGACAGGGGCATGGCTACACCTTC.